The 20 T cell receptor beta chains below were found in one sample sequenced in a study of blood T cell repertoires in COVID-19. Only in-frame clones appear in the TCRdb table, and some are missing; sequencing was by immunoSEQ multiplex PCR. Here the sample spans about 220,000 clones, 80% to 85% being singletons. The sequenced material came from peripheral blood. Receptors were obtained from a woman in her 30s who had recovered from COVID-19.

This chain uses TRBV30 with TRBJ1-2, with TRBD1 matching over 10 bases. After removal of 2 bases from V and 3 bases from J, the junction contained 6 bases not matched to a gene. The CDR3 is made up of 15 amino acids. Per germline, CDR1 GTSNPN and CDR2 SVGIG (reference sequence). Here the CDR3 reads CAWSSPGQGHYGYTF. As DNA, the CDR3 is TGTGCCTGGAGTTCACCGGGACAGGGGCACTATGGCTACACCTTC.

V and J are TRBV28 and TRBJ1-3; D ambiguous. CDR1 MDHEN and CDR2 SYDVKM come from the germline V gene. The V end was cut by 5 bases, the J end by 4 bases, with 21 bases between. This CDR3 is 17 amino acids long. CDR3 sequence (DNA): TGTGCCAGCAGTGATCACCCAGGTCCCTCGGGGGGAAACACCATATATTTT. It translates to CASSDHPGPSGGNTIYF.

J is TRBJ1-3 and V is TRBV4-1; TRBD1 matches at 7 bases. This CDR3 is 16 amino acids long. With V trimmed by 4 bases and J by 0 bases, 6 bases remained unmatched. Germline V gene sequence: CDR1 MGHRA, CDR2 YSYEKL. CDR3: CASSPEGQSSGNTIYF. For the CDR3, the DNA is TGCGCCAGCAGCCCTGAGGGACAGAGCTCTGGAAACACCATATATTTT.

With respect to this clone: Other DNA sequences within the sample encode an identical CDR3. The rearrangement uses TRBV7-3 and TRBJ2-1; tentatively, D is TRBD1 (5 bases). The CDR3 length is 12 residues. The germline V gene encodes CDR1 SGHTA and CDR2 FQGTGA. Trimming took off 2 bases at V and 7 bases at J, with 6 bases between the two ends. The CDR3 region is CASSLSGNEQFF. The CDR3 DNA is TGTGCCAGCAGCTTATCAGGGAATGAGCAGTTCTTC.

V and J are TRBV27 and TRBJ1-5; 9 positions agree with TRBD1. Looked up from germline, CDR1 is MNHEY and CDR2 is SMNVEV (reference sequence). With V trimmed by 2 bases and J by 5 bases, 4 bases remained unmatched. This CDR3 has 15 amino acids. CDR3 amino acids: CASSLGRTGDQPQHF. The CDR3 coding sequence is TGTGCCAGCAGTTTAGGCAGGACAGGGGATCAGCCCCAGCATTTT.

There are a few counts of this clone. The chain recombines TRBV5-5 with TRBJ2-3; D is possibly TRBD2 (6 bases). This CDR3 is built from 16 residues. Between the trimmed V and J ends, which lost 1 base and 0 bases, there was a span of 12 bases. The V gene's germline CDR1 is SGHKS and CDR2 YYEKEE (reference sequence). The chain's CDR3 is CASSLYPGTSTDTQYF. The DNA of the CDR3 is TGTGCCAGCAGCTTGTATCCGGGGACTAGCACAGATACGCAGTATTTT.

The CDR3 bases are TGTGCCAACTACCCGCAGGGTAAAAAAGTTTGGAATTCACCCCTCCACTTT. Protein sequence: CANYPQGKKVWNSPLHF. The chain carries TRBV6-4 and TRBJ1-6, with D possibly matching TRBD1 (5 bases). The CDR3 sequence is 17 residues long. Trimming left V 10 bases short and J 7 bases short, with 26 bases between. Germline CDR1 reads MRHNA; CDR2 reads SNTAGT.

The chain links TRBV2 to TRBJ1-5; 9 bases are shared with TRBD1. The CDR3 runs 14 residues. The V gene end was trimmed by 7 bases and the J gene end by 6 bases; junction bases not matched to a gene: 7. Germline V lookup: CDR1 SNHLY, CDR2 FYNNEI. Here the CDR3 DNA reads TGTGCCAGCAAACACGGGACAGGGAGTCAGCCCCAGCATTTT. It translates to CASKHGTGSQPQHF.

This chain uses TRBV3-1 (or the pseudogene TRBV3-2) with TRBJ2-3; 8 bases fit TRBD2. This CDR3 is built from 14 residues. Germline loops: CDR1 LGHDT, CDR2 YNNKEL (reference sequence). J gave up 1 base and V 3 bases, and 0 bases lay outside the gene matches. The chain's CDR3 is CASSQTSGTDTQYF. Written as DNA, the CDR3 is TGTGCCAGCAGCCAGACTAGCGGCACAGATACGCAGTATTTT.

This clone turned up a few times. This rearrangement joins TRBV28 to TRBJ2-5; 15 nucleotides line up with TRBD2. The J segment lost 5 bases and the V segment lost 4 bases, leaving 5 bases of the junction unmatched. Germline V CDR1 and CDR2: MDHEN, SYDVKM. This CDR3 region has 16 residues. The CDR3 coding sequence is TGTGCCAGCAGTTCGGGACTAGCGGGAGGCCGGGAGACCCAGTACTTC. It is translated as CASSSGLAGGRETQYF.

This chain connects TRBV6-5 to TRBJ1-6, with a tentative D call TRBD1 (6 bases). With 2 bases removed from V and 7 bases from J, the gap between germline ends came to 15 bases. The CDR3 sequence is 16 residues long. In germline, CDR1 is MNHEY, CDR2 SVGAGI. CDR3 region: CASSYGGGGFNSPLHF. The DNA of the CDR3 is TGTGCCAGCAGTTACGGAGGGGGGGGCTTCAATTCACCCCTCCACTTT.

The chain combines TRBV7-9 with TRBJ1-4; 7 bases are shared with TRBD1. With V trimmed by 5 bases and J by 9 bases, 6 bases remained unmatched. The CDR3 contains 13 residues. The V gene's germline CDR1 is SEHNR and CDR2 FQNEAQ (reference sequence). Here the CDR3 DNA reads TGTGCCAGCAGCGCGTCGGGACAGCAAAAACTGTTTTTT. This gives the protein CASSASGQQKLFF. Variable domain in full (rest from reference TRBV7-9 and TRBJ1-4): DTGVSQNPRHKITKRGQNVTFRCDPISEHNRLYWYRQTLGQGPEFLTYFQNEAQLEKSRLLSDRFSAERPKGSFSTLEIQRTEQGDSAMYLCASSASGQQKLFFGSGTQLSVL.

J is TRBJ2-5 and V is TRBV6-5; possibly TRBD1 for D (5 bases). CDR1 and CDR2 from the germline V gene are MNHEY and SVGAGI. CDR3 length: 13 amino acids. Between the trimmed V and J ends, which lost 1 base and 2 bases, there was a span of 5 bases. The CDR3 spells CASSYYRQETQYF. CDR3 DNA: TGTGCCAGCAGTTACTACAGGCAAGAGACCCAGTACTTC.

The CDR3 DNA follows: TGTGCCAGCTCACCACGGGCCGGGGTGGAAGGTACGCGATCTGGGGCCAACGTCCTGACTTTC. Its protein product is CASSPRAGVEGTRSGANVLTF. V gene TRBV18 combines with J gene TRBJ2-6, with D possibly TRBD2 on 5 matching bases. Germline V gene data show CDR1 as KGHSH and CDR2 as LQKENI. The CDR3 loop spans 21 amino acids. With 1 base removed from V and 1 base from J, the gap between germline ends came to 23 bases.

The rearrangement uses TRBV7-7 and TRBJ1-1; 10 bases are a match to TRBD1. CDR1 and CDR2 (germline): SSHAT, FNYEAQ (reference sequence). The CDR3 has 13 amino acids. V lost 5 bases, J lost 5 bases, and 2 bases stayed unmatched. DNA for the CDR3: TGTGCCAGCAGCCGGACAGGGGGGACTGAAGCTTTCTTT. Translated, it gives CASSRTGGTEAFF.

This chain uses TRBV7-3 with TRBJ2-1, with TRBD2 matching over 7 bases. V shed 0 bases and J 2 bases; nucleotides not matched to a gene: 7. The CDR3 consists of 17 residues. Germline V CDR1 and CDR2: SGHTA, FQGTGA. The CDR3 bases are TGTGCCAGCAGCTTAACGTTAGGAAGCGGGGCCTACAATGAGCAGTTCTTC. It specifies CASSLTLGSGAYNEQFF.

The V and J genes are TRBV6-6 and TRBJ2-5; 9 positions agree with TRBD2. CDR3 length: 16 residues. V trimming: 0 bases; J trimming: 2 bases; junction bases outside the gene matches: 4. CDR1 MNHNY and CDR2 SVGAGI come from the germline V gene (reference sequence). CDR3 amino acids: CASSYSASGVQETQYF. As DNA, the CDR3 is TGTGCCAGCAGTTACTCGGCTAGCGGGGTACAAGAGACCCAGTACTTC.

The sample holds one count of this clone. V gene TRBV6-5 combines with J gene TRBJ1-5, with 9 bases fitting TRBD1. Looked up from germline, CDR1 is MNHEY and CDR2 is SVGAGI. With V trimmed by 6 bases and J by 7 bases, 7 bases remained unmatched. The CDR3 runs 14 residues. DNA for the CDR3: TGTGCCAGCAGATATAGGACAGGGGTACAGCCCCAGCATTTT. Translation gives CASRYRTGVQPQHF.

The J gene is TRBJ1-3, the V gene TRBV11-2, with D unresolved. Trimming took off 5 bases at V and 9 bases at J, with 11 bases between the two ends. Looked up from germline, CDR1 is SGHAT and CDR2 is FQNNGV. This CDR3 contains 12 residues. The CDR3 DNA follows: TGTGCCAGCAGCCCAACGGGTACCACCATATATTTT. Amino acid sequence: CASSPTGTTIYF.

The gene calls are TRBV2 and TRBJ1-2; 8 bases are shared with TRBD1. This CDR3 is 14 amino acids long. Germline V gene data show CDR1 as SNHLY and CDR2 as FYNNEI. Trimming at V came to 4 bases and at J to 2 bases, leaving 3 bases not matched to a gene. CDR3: CASSGRTGNYGYTF. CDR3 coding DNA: TGTGCCAGCAGTGGGCGGACAGGGAACTATGGCTACACCTTC. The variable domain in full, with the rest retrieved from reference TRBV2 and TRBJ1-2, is EPEVTQTPSHQVTQMGQEVILRCVPISNHLYFYWYRQILGQKVEFLVSFYNNEISEKSEIFDDQFSVERPDGSNFTLKIRSTKLEDSAMYFCASSGRTGNYGYTFGSGTRLTVV.